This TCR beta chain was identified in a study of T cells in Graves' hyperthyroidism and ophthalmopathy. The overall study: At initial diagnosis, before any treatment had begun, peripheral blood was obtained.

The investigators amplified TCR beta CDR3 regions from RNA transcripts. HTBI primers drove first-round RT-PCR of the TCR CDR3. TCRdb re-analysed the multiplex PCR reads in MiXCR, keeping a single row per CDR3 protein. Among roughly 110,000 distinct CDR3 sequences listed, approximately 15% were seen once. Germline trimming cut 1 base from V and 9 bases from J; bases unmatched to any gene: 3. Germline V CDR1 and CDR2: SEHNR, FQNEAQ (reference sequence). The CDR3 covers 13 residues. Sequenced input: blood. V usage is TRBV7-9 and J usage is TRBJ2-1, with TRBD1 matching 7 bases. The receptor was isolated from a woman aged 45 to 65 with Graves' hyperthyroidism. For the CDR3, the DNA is TGTGCCAGCAGCTTAGTCCAGGGGGTTGAGCAGTTCTTC. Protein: CASSLVQGVEQFF.